What follows is one TCR beta chain and its context. This sample was taken from a study of T cell changes during pregnancy in multiple sclerosis. The CDR3 contains 13 residues. CDR1 is GTSNPN, CDR2 SVGIG, per germline (reference sequence). The V gene end was trimmed by 0 bases and the J gene end by 5 bases; junction bases not matched to a gene: 1. TCRdb's copy holds only in-frame clones and misses some; the assay was immunoSEQ multiplex PCR. This table has some 60,000 clones, around nine tenths appearing once. The origin of this receptor is a human donor whose cells served as feeder cells for cultures in a pregnancy study. The chain joins TRBV30 to TRBJ1-2; 9 bases are shared with TRBD1. The material sequenced was peripheral blood from another person, used as feeder cells. The CDR3 reads CAWSVTGGYGYTF. DNA for the CDR3: TGTGCCTGGAGTGTGACAGGGGGGTATGGCTACACCTTC.